These 21 T cell receptor beta chains were all obtained from the same sample, sequenced in a study of early T cells in non-severe SARS-CoV-2 infection (dated by TCRdb to about 2021). Library method: 5' RACE. Sequencer: NextSeq 500. TCRdb handled the public reads itself, with Q25 trimming in fastp and clone calling in MiXCR, and kept productive beta chains. Every entry covers one CDR3 protein and lists the most common genes and DNA from its rows. This sample holds over 50,000 distinct CDR3 sequences; roughly 8.8% were observed only once. The ten largest clones add up to about 1.3% of the sample. Material: whole blood. The source is an adult who was a healthcare worker with PCR-confirmed SARS-CoV-2 infection or an uninfected control (not recorded which).

The rearrangement links TRBV20-1 to TRBJ2-5, with D perhaps TRBD1 (6 bases). This CDR3 comprises 13 residues. Deletions cut 6 bases from V and 3 bases from J, with 14 bases between. The germline V gene has CDR1 DFQATT and CDR2 SNEGSKA (reference sequence). The CDR3: CSAEQGWEETQYF. In DNA form, the CDR3 reads TGCAGTGCCGAACAGGGATGGGAAGAGACCCAGTACTTC.

The chain employs TRBV6-1 and TRBJ2-3; 8 nucleotides align to TRBD2. The CDR3 is 15 residues long. The V and J ends lost 6 bases and 1 base, in that order; junction bases with no gene match: 6. Germline CDR1 reads MNHNS; CDR2 reads SASEGT. The CDR3 nucleotides are TGTGCCAGCAGACCATCGGGAGGGGGCACAGATACGCAGTATTTT. It yields the protein CASRPSGGGTDTQYF.

This clonotype was seen at least ten times. This chain links TRBV6-9 with TRBJ1-1; no clear D. Between the trimmed V and J ends, which lost 6 bases and 9 bases, there was a span of 17 bases. The CDR3 is made up of 13 amino acids. Germline V gene data show CDR1 as MNHGY and CDR2 as SVAAGI. The CDR3 reads CASSPMTPEQAFF. The CDR3 nucleotides read TGTGCCAGCAGCCCTATGACCCCGGAGCAAGCTTTCTTT.

CDR3 coding DNA: TGCAGTGCTAGAGGCCGATTGGGCACTGAAGCTTTCTTT. Translated, it gives CSARGRLGTEAFF. This rearrangement joins TRBV20-1 to TRBJ1-1, with D unclear. Between the trimmed V and J ends, which lost 1 base and 4 bases, there was a span of 10 bases. Looked up from germline, CDR1 is DFQATT and CDR2 is SNEGSKA (reference sequence). The CDR3 contains 13 residues.

The gene calls are TRBV10-3 and TRBJ2-7; maybe TRBD1 (6 bases). Germline CDR1 and CDR2: ENHRY and SYGVKD. The CDR3 extends over 13 amino acids. Trimming pared 3 bases from V and 2 bases from J, leaving 8 bases between. CDR3 region: CAISEGGTYEQYV. The CDR3 nucleotides read TGTGCCATCAGTGAAGGGGGAACCTACGAGCAGTACGTC.

The chain links TRBV7-9 to TRBJ2-3; D is uncertain. The germline V gene encodes CDR1 SEHNR and CDR2 FQNEAQ (reference sequence). This CDR3 region has 14 residues. The V gene lost 1 base and the J gene lost 4 bases, with 9 bases spanning the gap. The CDR3 coding sequence is TGTGCCAGCAGCTTAGGTCCCGGCTCAGATACGCAGTATTTT. As protein: CASSLGPGSDTQYF.

In this sample, this clonotype turned up a few times. V usage is TRBV7-2 and J usage is TRBJ2-1; possibly TRBD1 or TRBD2 for D (6 bases each). The V and J ends lost 0 bases and 7 bases respectively, with 13 bases between them. Germline CDR1 and CDR2: SGHTA and FQGNSA. This CDR3 region has 15 residues. DNA for the CDR3: TGTGCCAGCAGCTTAGCGTTCGGGGGCTGGAATGAGCAGTTCTTC. Translation gives CASSLAFGGWNEQFF.

The gene calls are TRBV5-1 and TRBJ2-5; TRBD2 agrees at 13 bases. Germline V gene data show CDR1 as SGHRS and CDR2 as YFSETQ. This CDR3 is 15 amino acids long. After removal of 3 bases from V and 5 bases from J, the junction contained 4 bases not matched to a gene. CDR3 residues: CASSSRTSGGETQYF. CDR3 sequence (DNA): TGCGCCAGCAGCTCTAGGACTAGCGGGGGTGAGACCCAGTACTTC.

For this clonotype: A read error may produce the germline difference seen at one junction end. The chain employs TRBV5-8 and TRBJ1-1; the match to TRBD1 covers 8 bases. The CDR3 consists of 14 residues. Germline CDR1 and CDR2: SGHTS and YDEGEE. CDR3 sequence: CVSSSDRANTEAFF. The CDR3 DNA is TGTGTCAGCAGCTCGGACAGGGCGAACACTGAAGCTTTCTTT.

The chain combines TRBV6-1 with TRBJ1-4, with a possible D match to TRBD1 (5 bases). CDR3 size: 14 residues. The germline CDR1 and CDR2 sequences are MNHNS and SASEGT. Trimming removed 2 bases at V and 8 bases at J, with 12 bases between. The DNA for the CDR3 is TGTGCCAGCAGTGAACGGCAGGGAGAGGAAAAACTGTTTTTT. Encoded protein: CASSERQGEEKLFF.

This clonotype was recorded a few times. CDR3 coding DNA: TGTGCCAGCAGCGCCCATGGACAGGGAGTATTAGGGGAGCTGTTTTTT. Amino acids: CASSAHGQGVLGELFF. The chain is built from TRBV9 and TRBJ2-2; 8 nucleotides agree with TRBD1. CDR1 and CDR2 (germline): SGDLS, YYNGEE. The junction had 12 bases not matched to a gene; V was cut back by 3 bases and J by 8 bases. This CDR3 contains 16 residues. Full variable domain (rest looked up from reference TRBV9 and TRBJ2-2): DSGVTQTPKHLITATGQRVTLRCSPRSGDLSVYWYQQSLDQGLQFLIQYYNGEERAKGNILERFSAQQFPDLHSELNLSSLELGDSALYFCASSAHGQGVLGELFFGEGSRLTVL.

The chain uses TRBV6-6 and TRBJ1-2; no clear D. Trimming left V 7 bases short and J 7 bases short, with 10 bases between. There are 11 residues in the CDR3. Germline V CDR1 and CDR2: MNHNY, SVGAGI (reference sequence). In DNA form, the CDR3 reads TGTGCCAGCATGGCGGGGAGTGGCTACACCTTC. Protein sequence: CASMAGSGYTF.

This clonotype was seen many times. The rearrangement links TRBV6-6 to TRBJ2-1; a possible D gene is TRBD2 (5 bases). CDR1 is MNHNY, CDR2 SVGAGI, per germline (reference sequence). This CDR3 contains 16 residues. The V gene lost 4 bases and the J gene lost 0 bases, with 13 bases spanning the gap. The DNA for the CDR3 is TGTGCCAGCAGTTTCTCCGTTGGGAGCTCCTACAATGAGCAGTTCTTC. Translating gives CASSFSVGSSYNEQFF.

This clonotype has a count of ten or more. The chain carries TRBV15 and TRBJ2-1; D call uncertain. The length of the CDR3 is 13 residues. The ends were cut back, 0 bases at V and 9 bases at J, with 9 bases in the middle. Germline lookup yields CDR1 LNHNV and CDR2 YYDKDF (reference sequence). The CDR3 sequence: CATSRDPDGEQFF. CDR3 DNA sequence: TGTGCCACCAGCAGAGATCCGGATGGTGAGCAGTTCTTC.

This clonotype came up many times. This chain connects TRBV28 to TRBJ2-5, with a weak D call TRBD1 (5 bases). The V and J ends lost 2 bases and 5 bases respectively, with 9 bases between them. Germline lookup yields CDR1 MDHEN and CDR2 SYDVKM. The CDR3 is 13 amino acids. The DNA for the CDR3 is TGTGCCAGCAGTTTACCAGGGCTGGAGACCCAGTACTTC. It yields the protein CASSLPGLETQYF.

This clonotype was observed a few times. The chain joins TRBV28 to TRBJ2-3; D assignment may be TRBD1 or TRBD2 (5 bases each). V was pared by 4 bases and J by 7 bases, with 15 bases between. CDR3 length: 14 residues. Germline V gene sequence: CDR1 MDHEN, CDR2 SYDVKM. The CDR3 DNA follows: TGTGCCAGCAGTTCAGGGACGGCTCCATATACGCAGTATTTT. Translating it yields CASSSGTAPYTQYF.

This sequence joins TRBV7-2 and TRBJ1-2, with TRBD1 matching 7 bases. V lost 1 base, J lost 4 bases, and 3 bases stayed unmatched. The germline CDR1 and CDR2 sequences are SGHTA and FQGNSA. The length of the CDR3 is 14 residues. The CDR3 DNA sequence: TGTGCCAGCAGCTTAGGGGACAGCCTCTATGGCTACACCTTC. Translating gives CASSLGDSLYGYTF.

This clonotype was seen more than once but under ten times. This sequence joins TRBV5-5 and TRBJ2-2; 7 bases map to TRBD1. The V and J ends lost 1 base and 6 bases, in that order; junction bases with no gene match: 6. This CDR3 has 15 amino acids. Germline assignment: CDR1 SGHKS and CDR2 YYEKEE (reference sequence). CDR3: CASSLTGAGAGELFF. The CDR3 DNA reads as TGTGCCAGCAGCTTGACAGGGGCCGGGGCCGGGGAGCTGTTTTTT.

The chain uses TRBV6-6 and TRBJ1-6; 8 nucleotides agree with TRBD1. The germline gives CDR1 MNHNY, CDR2 SVGAGI (reference sequence). The CDR3 sequence is 15 residues long. The J segment lost 5 bases and the V segment lost 1 base, leaving 1 base of the junction unmatched. The CDR3 DNA is TGTGCCAGCAGTTACTTGGGACAGGATAATTCACCCCTCCACTTT. Amino acid sequence: CASSYLGQDNSPLHF.

In its sample, this clonotype was seen many times. This sequence joins TRBV27 and TRBJ2-5; no clear D. The CDR3 runs to 14 residues. The V gene lost 6 bases and the J gene lost 0 bases, with 11 bases spanning the gap. Germline lookup yields CDR1 MNHEY and CDR2 SMNVEV (reference sequence). CDR3 protein: CASRTSWYQETQYF. As DNA, the CDR3 is TGTGCCAGCAGAACCTCTTGGTACCAAGAGACCCAGTACTTC.

The gene calls are TRBV5-4 and TRBJ2-5; TRBD1 or TRBD2 may be the D gene (5 bases each). The CDR3 totals 14 residues. Trimming cost V 4 bases and J 5 bases, with 15 bases left between them. Germline CDR1 reads SGHNT; CDR2 reads YYREEE (reference sequence). DNA for the CDR3: TGTGCCAGCAGCACCCTCCCGGGGCGGGAGACCCAGTACTTC. It codes for CASSTLPGRETQYF.